This TCR beta chain was documented in a study of T-cell reconstitution after alpha-beta-depleted transplantation in children. Study outcomes and limitations: Recipient T cells and thymic progenitors that survived were the source of the high TCRbeta diversity seen at day 60 in some patients.

TCRbeta library construction was performed incorporating unique molecular identifiers. MiXCR was run by TCRdb on the PCR reads, yielding one entry per CDR3 protein. The table has roughly 570,000 distinct CDR3 sequences, over 25% seen once; the top ten hold approximately 33%. J lost 6 bases, V lost 0 bases, and 4 bases had no gene match. The germline V gene has CDR1 SGHRS and CDR2 YFSETQ. This CDR3 is 14 amino acids long. As for this clonotype: The antigen is unknown.

The chain links TRBV5-1 to TRBJ2-7; 9 bases are a match to TRBD1. The source is a boy under three years old with Wiskott-Aldrich syndrome, due to receive a stem cell transplant. The input for sequencing was PBMCs, taken before TCRalphabeta/CD19-depleted stem cell transplant. As DNA, the CDR3 is TGCGCCAGCAGCTTGGCGGGGACAGGGCGCGAGCAGTACTTC. Encoded protein: CASSLAGTGREQYF.